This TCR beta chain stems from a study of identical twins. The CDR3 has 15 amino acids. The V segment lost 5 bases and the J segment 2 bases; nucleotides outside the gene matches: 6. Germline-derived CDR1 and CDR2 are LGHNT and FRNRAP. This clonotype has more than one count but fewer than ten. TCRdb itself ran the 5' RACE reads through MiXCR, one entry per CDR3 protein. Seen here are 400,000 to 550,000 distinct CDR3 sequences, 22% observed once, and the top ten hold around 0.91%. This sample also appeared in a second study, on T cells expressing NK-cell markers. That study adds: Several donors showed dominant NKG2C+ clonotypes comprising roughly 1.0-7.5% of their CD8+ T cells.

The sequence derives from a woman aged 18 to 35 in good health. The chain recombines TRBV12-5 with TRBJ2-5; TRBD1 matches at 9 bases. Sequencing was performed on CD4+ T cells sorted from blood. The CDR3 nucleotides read TGTGCTAGTGGTCCCGGACAGGGGCCTCAAGAGACCCAGTACTTC. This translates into CASGPGQGPQETQYF.